The 12 T cell receptor beta chains below were found in one sample sequenced in a study of tumor-infiltrating lymphocytes in oesophageal squamous cell carcinoma. TCRdb ran MiXCR on the PCR reads and lists one entry per CDR3 protein. The data hold fewer than 7,500 distinct CDR3 sequences, with 13% to 15% observed a single time. The specimen sequenced was esophageal tumor tissue. The source is a male donor with esophageal squamous cell carcinoma.

This clonotype has a count of ten or more. This chain connects TRBV14 to TRBJ2-7; D is unclear. The CDR3 extends over 12 amino acids. From germline, CDR1 is SGHDN and CDR2 FVKESK. V lost 1 base and J 10 bases, leaving 11 bases between the germline ends. The CDR3 here is CASSQALRVQYF. DNA of the CDR3: TGTGCCAGCAGCCAAGCCCTAAGGGTTCAGTACTTC.

Ten or more counts support this clonotype. This clone may be a read error of a much larger clone one base away. This rearrangement joins TRBV24-1 to TRBJ2-7, with 10 bases matching TRBD1. Germline assignment: CDR1 KGHDR and CDR2 SFDVKD. Trimming took 8 bases from V and 7 from J; bases not matched to a gene: 10. This CDR3 contains 14 residues. CDR3 loop: CATKGTGAEYEQYF. The CDR3 bases are TGTGCCACCAAAGGGACAGGGGCAGAATATGAGCAGTACTTC.

This clonotype occurred many times. The V call is TRBV11-1, the J call TRBJ1-4; TRBD1 might be the D (5 bases). Per the germline V gene, CDR1 is SGHAT and CDR2 is FQDESV (reference sequence). The CDR3 totals 15 residues. Deletions cut 2 bases from V and 7 bases from J, with 14 bases between. The CDR3, as DNA: TGTGCCAGCAGCTTATCGTACGGTGGGGCTGAAAAACTGTTTTTT. Translation: CASSLSYGGAEKLFF.

This clonotype was picked up a small number of times. The gene calls are TRBV9 and TRBJ2-3; D call uncertain. The CDR3 has 14 amino acids. CDR1 and CDR2 from the germline V gene are SGDLS and YYNGEE. V was clipped by 3 bases and J by 0 bases, with 8 bases between them. The DNA of the CDR3 is TGTGCCAGCAGCGCATCAGTTAGCACAGATACGCAGTATTTT. This gives the protein CASSASVSTDTQYF.

Comment on this clonotype: A much larger clone differs from this one at a single base, so this may be a read error. The chain joins TRBV27 to TRBJ2-1, with TRBD1 as a possible D gene (5 bases). Germline V lookup: CDR1 MNHEY, CDR2 SMNVEV (reference sequence). The CDR3 has 12 residues. The V and J ends lost 5 bases and 10 bases respectively, with 12 bases between them. The CDR3 bases are TGTGCCAGCAGTGCAGGGTCGTACGAGCAGTTCTTC. This translates into CASSAGSYEQFF.

A single count supports this clonotype. Since no conserved phenylalanine or tryptophan closes the CDR3, a read error is the likely cause. The DNA is omitted, as the CDR3 cannot be located on it reliably, and the CDR3 follows TCRdb's listing. The V gene is TRBV12-3 or TRBV12-4, the J gene TRBJ2-7; TRBD1 reflects the table's D call only, with no check against the DNA. The CDR3 spans 17 amino acids, including both terminal residues. The CDR3 is CASSYLADSSYGYTFGS.

This clonotype was recorded many times. The chain has TRBV6-2 or TRBV6-3 and TRBJ2-3; D remains unclear. The CDR3 length is 13 residues. In germline, CDR1 is MNHEY, CDR2 SVGEGT. The V gene lost 0 bases and the J gene lost 7 bases, with 8 bases spanning the gap. This chain's CDR3 is CASSYSLVNTQYF. DNA for the CDR3: TGTGCCAGCAGTTACTCTTTAGTAAATACGCAGTATTTT.

In its sample, this clonotype was seen many times. The rearrangement joins TRBV5-4 to TRBJ2-5; TRBD1 or TRBD2 may be the D gene (6 bases each). The germline V and J ends were trimmed by 3 bases and 5 bases, with 14 bases remaining between them. The CDR3 length is 14 residues. Per the germline V gene, CDR1 is SGHNT and CDR2 is YYREEE (reference sequence). The CDR3 loop reads CASSWRGARETQYF. CDR3 DNA sequence: TGTGCCAGCAGCTGGAGGGGGGCTCGGGAGACCCAGTACTTC.

This clonotype was found many times. The V call is TRBV19, the J call TRBJ2-4; D uncertain. This CDR3 region has 11 residues. Germline CDR1 and CDR2: LNHDA and SQIVND (reference sequence). V lost 6 bases to trimming and J lost 6 bases, with 6 bases between them. The CDR3 protein is CASSTANIQYF. The CDR3 coding sequence is TGTGCCAGTAGCACCGCAAACATTCAGTACTTC.

This clonotype has a count of ten or more. The gene calls are TRBV19 and TRBJ2-1, with 14 bases aligning to TRBD2. Germline V gene data show CDR1 as LNHDA and CDR2 as SQIVND (reference sequence). This CDR3 is built from 16 residues. Trimming cost V 4 bases and J 4 bases; bases outside gene matches: 3. CDR3 sequence reads: CASSRLAGGPYNEQFF. DNA for the CDR3: TGTGCCAGTAGTAGACTAGCGGGGGGGCCTTACAATGAGCAGTTCTTC.

The table lists this clonotype with many counts. Possible read error: a much larger clone is one base away. The chain is built from TRBV7-9 and TRBJ2-3; TRBD2 might be the D (6 bases). The CDR3 extends over 14 amino acids. The V end lost 5 bases, the J end lost 14 bases, and 23 bases lay between the germline ends. The germline gives CDR1 SEHNR, CDR2 FQNEAQ (reference sequence). The CDR3 DNA reads as TGTGCCAGCAGCACGTGGGAGGCCCCCGGGGAGCTGTATTTT. This codes for CASSTWEAPGELYF.

By sample share, this clonotype is medium-sized. The V gene is TRBV7-9, the J gene TRBJ1-4; no clear D gene. V lost 1 base and J lost 10, with 7 bases in between. The CDR3 is 12 amino acids. Germline V gene lookup returns CDR1 SEHNR and CDR2 FQNEAQ (reference sequence). The CDR3 DNA reads as TGTGCCAGCAGCTTAGAGGCGGGAAAACTGTTTTTT. Protein product: CASSLEAGKLFF.